Following are 18 T cell receptor beta chains from one sample sequenced in a study of molecular identifiers for immune sequencing clone quantification. In TCRdb, the PCR reads were re-called with MiXCR into one record per CDR3 protein. In the table there are about 640,000 distinct CDR3 sequences, just under 20% of which are singletons. What was sequenced was naive CD8+ T cells from blood, with Jurkat cell RNA spiked in. Subset in this sample: FACS-sorted CD8+CD4-CCR7+CD45RA+ naive T cells. These receptors originate from a human donor in good health. Some libraries in this study had Jurkat cell RNA spiked in.

This clonotype was seen many times. The V and J genes are TRBV29-1 and TRBJ2-3; D perhaps matches TRBD1 (6 bases). The CDR3 is 16 residues long. The V gene's germline CDR1 is SQVTM and CDR2 ANQGSEA. Deletions cut 2 bases from V and 3 bases from J, with 18 bases between. This chain's CDR3 is CSVEPPQGYWTDTQYF. CDR3 bases: TGCAGCGTTGAACCCCCCCAGGGGTATTGGACAGATACGCAGTATTTT.

In its sample, this clonotype was seen many times. The V and J genes are TRBV7-9 and TRBJ2-5, with 7 bases fitting TRBD1. The CDR3 has 15 amino acids. Germline lookup yields CDR1 SEHNR and CDR2 FQNEAQ (reference sequence). The V and J ends lost 5 bases and 0 bases, in that order; junction bases with no gene match: 6. The chain's CDR3 is CASSRTDRHQETQYF. CDR3 coding DNA: TGTGCCAGCAGCCGGACGGACAGGCACCAAGAGACCCAGTACTTC. Looking up the rest from reference TRBV7-9 and TRBJ2-5 gives the full variable domain: DTGVSQNPRHKITKRGQNVTFRCDPISEHNRLYWYRQTLGQGPEFLTYFQNEAQLEKSRLLSDRFSAERPKGSFSTLEIQRTEQGDSAMYLCASSRTDRHQETQYFGPGTRLLVL.

This clonotype was seen many times. The chain links TRBV2 to TRBJ2-3; 8 nucleotides line up with TRBD1. Germline V gives CDR1 SNHLY, CDR2 FYNNEI. The CDR3 sequence is 15 residues long. V lost 7 bases, J lost 2 bases, and 8 bases stayed unmatched. The CDR3 sequence: CASTRQGASTDTQYF. The CDR3 DNA follows: TGTGCCAGCACCCGGCAGGGGGCCTCCACAGATACGCAGTATTTT.

The chain is built from TRBV20-1 and TRBJ1-3; 8 positions match TRBD1. With V trimmed by 3 bases and J by 2 bases, 6 bases remained unmatched. Looked up from germline, CDR1 is DFQATT and CDR2 is SNEGSKA (reference sequence). The CDR3 is made up of 15 amino acids. In nucleotides, the CDR3 is TGCAGTGCTAGCTGGACAGGGTCCCCTGGAAACACCATATATTTT. The encoded protein is CSASWTGSPGNTIYF.

This clonotype was observed at least ten times. The V call is TRBV19, the J call TRBJ2-7; D is undetermined. Trimming took 4 bases from V and 2 from J, leaving 3 bases between them. The CDR3 consists of 11 residues. The germline CDR1 and CDR2 sequences are LNHDA and SQIVND (reference sequence). The CDR3 sequence is CASSTPYEQYF. The CDR3 nucleotides read TGTGCCAGTAGTACACCCTACGAGCAGTACTTC.

For this clonotype: A much larger clone differs from this one at a single base, so this may be a read error. The CDR3 loop is CASSSRADRYGYTF. For the CDR3, the DNA is TGCGCCAGCAGCTCCAGGGCAGACCGTTATGGCTACACCTTC. The chain couples TRBV5-1 to TRBJ1-2; D is possibly TRBD1 (5 bases). V was clipped by 3 bases and J by 5 bases, with 14 bases between them. The CDR3 has 14 residues. The germline gives CDR1 SGHRS, CDR2 YFSETQ. The variable domain in full, with the rest retrieved from reference TRBV5-1 and TRBJ1-2, is KAGVTQTPRYLIKTRGQQVTLSCSPISGHRSVSWYQQTPGQGLQFLFEYFSETQRNKGNFPGRFSGRQFSNSRSEMNVSTLELGDSALYLCASSSRADRYGYTFGSGTRLTVV.

Many counts were recorded for this clonotype. The chain employs TRBV3-1 and TRBJ2-7, with D possibly being TRBD1 (6 bases). Looked up from germline, CDR1 is LGHDT and CDR2 is YNNKEL (reference sequence). The CDR3 sequence is 15 residues long. The ends were cut back, 4 bases at V and 0 bases at J, with 13 bases in the middle. The CDR3: CASSPGQPSSYEQYF. The CDR3 DNA follows: TGTGCCAGCAGCCCCGGACAGCCCAGCTCCTACGAGCAGTACTTC.

Notes on this clonotype: One end of the junction varies from germline; a read error may be responsible. The chain carries TRBV7-9 and TRBJ1-6; 9 positions match TRBD1. Per germline, CDR1 SEHNR and CDR2 FQNEAQ (reference sequence). The CDR3 runs 16 residues. CDR3 amino acids: CARSLLRDRANSPLHF. CDR3 DNA: TGTGCCCGCAGCCTACTCCGGGACAGGGCTAATTCACCCCTCCACTTT.

This clonotype was seen only a few times. A much bigger clone sits one base away, suggesting this may be a read error. The chain employs TRBV7-4 and TRBJ2-3; D remains unclear. V was clipped by 5 bases and J by 4 bases, with 19 bases between them. The CDR3 has 16 amino acids. CDR1 is SGHVT and CDR2 is SQSDAQ in the germline V gene. CDR3 amino acids: CASSPERNPWADTQYF. The CDR3 DNA reads as TGTGCCAGCAGCCCCGAGCGCAATCCCTGGGCAGATACGCAGTATTTT.

This clonotype was counted only a few times. V usage is TRBV7-6 and J usage is TRBJ2-1; 7 positions match TRBD2. The CDR3 is 14 residues long. V lost 4 bases, J lost 6 bases, and 6 bases stayed unmatched. CDR1 and CDR2 from the germline V gene are SGHVS and FNYEAQ. As DNA, the CDR3 is TGTGCCAGCAGCTCAGCGGGGACTTTCAATGAGCAGTTCTTC. Its translation: CASSSAGTFNEQFF. The full variable domain, its missing parts supplied by reference TRBV7-6 and TRBJ2-1, is GAGVSQSPRYKVTKRGQDVALRCDPISGHVSLYWYRQALGQGPEFLTYFNYEAQQDKSGLPNDRFSAERPEGSISTLTIQRTEQRDSAMYRCASSSAGTFNEQFFGPGTRLTVL.

The CDR3 reads CASSLKAAALSTEAFF. The CDR3 region has the DNA TGTGCCAGCAGTTTAAAAGCAGCGGCCTTGAGCACTGAAGCTTTCTTT. This chain joins TRBV27 and TRBJ1-1; D not resolved. The germline V gene encodes CDR1 MNHEY and CDR2 SMNVEV (reference sequence). The CDR3 loop spans 16 amino acids. Trimming pared 2 bases from V and 4 bases from J, leaving 17 bases between.

This clonotype came up many times. The J gene is TRBJ2-6, the V gene TRBV3-1; 12 positions agree with TRBD1. The CDR3 has 18 amino acids. Trimming removed 1 base from V and 2 bases from J; junction bases left unmatched: 3. The germline CDR1 and CDR2 sequences are LGHDT and YNNKEL (reference sequence). The CDR3 DNA reads TGTGCCAGCAGCCAAGCTGGGACAGGGGGCGCTGGGGCCAACGTCCTGACTTTC. Its translation: CASSQAGTGGAGANVLTF.

The chain has TRBV30 and TRBJ1-6; 9 bases are shared with TRBD1. The CDR3 loop spans 19 amino acids. Trimming at V came to 1 base and at J to 5 bases, leaving 15 bases not matched to a gene. Germline lookup yields CDR1 GTSNPN and CDR2 SVGIG (reference sequence). CDR3 sequence (DNA): TGTGCCTGGAGTGACGTCCGGGACAGGGACCTCCCCCATAATTCACCCCTCCACTTT. It encodes CAWSDVRDRDLPHNSPLHF.

This clonotype occurred many times. The V and J genes are TRBV7-3 and TRBJ2-3; the D gene is possibly TRBD2 (5 bases). The CDR3 is 12 residues long. Per germline, CDR1 SGHTA and CDR2 FQGTGA. V was trimmed by 11 bases and J by 7 bases, leaving 16 bases between them. CDR3 in amino acids: CASSSLSNTQYF. The DNA of the CDR3 is TGTGCCTCTAGCTCCCTGTCGAATACGCAGTATTTT.

This sequence joins TRBV27 and TRBJ1-1; D may be TRBD1 (6 bases). V was shortened by 6 bases and J by 1 base, with 18 bases between the two germline ends. The CDR3 has 16 residues. Germline CDR1 MNHEY, CDR2 SMNVEV (reference sequence). The CDR3 loop reads CASRPIAWTENTEAFF. As DNA, the CDR3 is TGTGCCAGCAGGCCCATCGCTTGGACAGAGAACACTGAAGCTTTCTTT.

This clonotype was counted at least ten times. This chain links TRBV6-5 with TRBJ2-3, with D possibly TRBD2 on 6 matching bases. The CDR3 covers 11 residues. The germline V gene encodes CDR1 MNHEY and CDR2 SVGAGI. V was shortened by 7 bases and J by 5 bases, with 7 bases between the two germline ends. CDR3 region: CASMGGDTQYF. In DNA, the CDR3 is TGTGCCAGCATGGGGGGAGATACGCAGTATTTT.

This clonotype was found many times. The rearrangement links TRBV28 to TRBJ1-4, with 9 bases lining up with TRBD1. With 5 bases clipped from V and 6 bases from J, the junction kept 7 bases outside the gene matches. From germline, CDR1 is MDHEN and CDR2 SYDVKM. This CDR3 has 15 amino acids. For the CDR3, the DNA is TGTGCCAGCAGTGATACGGGACAGGGTCATGAAAAACTGTTTTTT. This translates into CASSDTGQGHEKLFF.

This sequence joins TRBV6-5 and TRBJ2-2; no definite D call. Trimming took off 2 bases at V and 6 bases at J, with 10 bases between the two ends. The germline V gene has CDR1 MNHEY and CDR2 SVGAGI. The CDR3 has 14 residues. CDR3 nucleotides: TGTGCCAGCAGTTACGGTGCTGGGGCCGGGGAGCTGTTTTTT. Residues: CASSYGAGAGELFF.